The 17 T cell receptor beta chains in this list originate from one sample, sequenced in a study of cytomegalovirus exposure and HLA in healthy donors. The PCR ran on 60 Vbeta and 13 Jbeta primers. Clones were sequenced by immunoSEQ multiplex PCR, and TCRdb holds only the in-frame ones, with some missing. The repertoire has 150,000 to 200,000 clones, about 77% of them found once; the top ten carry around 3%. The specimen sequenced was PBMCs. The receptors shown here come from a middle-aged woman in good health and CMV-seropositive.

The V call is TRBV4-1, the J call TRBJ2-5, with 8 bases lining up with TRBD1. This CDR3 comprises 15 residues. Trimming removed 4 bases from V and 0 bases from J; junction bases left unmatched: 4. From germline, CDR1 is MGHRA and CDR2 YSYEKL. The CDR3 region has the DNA TGCGCCAGCAGCCGAAACAGGGGGAACCAAGAGACCCAGTACTTC. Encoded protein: CASSRNRGNQETQYF.

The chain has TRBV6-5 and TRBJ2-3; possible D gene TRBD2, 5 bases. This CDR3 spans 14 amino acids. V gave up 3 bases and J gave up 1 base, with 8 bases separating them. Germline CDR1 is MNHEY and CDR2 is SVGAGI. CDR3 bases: TGTGCCAGCAGTTATGCGCGGGGCACAGATACGCAGTATTTT. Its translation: CASSYARGTDTQYF.

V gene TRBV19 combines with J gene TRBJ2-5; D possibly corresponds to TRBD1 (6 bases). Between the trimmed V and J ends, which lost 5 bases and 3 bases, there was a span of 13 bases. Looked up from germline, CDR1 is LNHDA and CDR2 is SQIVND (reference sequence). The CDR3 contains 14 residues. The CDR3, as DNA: TGTGCCAGTAGTCGAGGACAGAACAAAGAGACCCAGTACTTC. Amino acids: CASSRGQNKETQYF. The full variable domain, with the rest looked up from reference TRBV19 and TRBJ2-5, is DGGITQSPKYLFRKEGQNVTLSCEQNLNHDAMYWYRQDPGQGLRLIYYSQIVNDFQKGDIAEGYSVSREKKESFPLTVTSAQKNPTAFYLCASSRGQNKETQYFGPGTRLLVL.

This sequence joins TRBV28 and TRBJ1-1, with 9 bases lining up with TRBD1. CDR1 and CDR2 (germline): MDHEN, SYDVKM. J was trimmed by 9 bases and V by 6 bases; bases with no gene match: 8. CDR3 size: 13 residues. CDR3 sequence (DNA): TGTGCCAGCAGAGTGGGACAGGGCATACAAGCTTTCTTT. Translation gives CASRVGQGIQAFF.

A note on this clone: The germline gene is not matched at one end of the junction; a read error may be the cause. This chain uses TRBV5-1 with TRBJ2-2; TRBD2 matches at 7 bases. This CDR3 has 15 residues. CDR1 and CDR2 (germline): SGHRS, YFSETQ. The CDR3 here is CASKGLAENTEELFF. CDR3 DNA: TGCGCCAGCAAGGGCCTAGCGGAAAACACCGAGGAGCTGTTTTTT.

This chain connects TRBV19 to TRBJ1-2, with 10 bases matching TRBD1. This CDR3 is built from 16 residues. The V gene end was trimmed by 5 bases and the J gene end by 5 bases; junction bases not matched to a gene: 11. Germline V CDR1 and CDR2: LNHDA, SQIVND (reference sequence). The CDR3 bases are TGTGCCAGTAGTTTGCCATCCGGGACAGGGGTATATGGCTACACCTTC. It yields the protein CASSLPSGTGVYGYTF.

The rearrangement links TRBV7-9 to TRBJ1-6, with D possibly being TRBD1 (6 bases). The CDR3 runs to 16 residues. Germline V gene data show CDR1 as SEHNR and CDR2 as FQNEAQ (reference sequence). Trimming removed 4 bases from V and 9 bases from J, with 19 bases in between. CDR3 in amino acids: CASSSGTRLTASPLHF. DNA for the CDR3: TGTGCCAGCAGCTCGGGGACAAGACTAACCGCTTCACCCCTCCACTTT.

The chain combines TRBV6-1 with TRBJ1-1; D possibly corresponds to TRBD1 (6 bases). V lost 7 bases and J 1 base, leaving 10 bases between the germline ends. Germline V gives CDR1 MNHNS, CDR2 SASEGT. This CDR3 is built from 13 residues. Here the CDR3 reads CASTRTENTEAFF. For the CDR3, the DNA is TGTGCCAGCACAAGGACAGAGAACACTGAAGCTTTCTTT.

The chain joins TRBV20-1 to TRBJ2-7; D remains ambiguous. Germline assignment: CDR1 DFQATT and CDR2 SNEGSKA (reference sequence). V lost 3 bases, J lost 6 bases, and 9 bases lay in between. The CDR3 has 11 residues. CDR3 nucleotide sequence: TGCAGTGCTAGTCTCGGCGGCGAGCAGTACTTC. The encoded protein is CSASLGGEQYF.

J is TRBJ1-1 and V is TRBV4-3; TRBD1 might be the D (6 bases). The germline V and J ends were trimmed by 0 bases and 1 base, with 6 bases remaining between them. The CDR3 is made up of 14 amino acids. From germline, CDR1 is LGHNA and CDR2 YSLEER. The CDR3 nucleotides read TGCGCCAGCAGCCAAGAGGACAGGAACACTGAAGCTTTCTTT. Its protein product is CASSQEDRNTEAFF.

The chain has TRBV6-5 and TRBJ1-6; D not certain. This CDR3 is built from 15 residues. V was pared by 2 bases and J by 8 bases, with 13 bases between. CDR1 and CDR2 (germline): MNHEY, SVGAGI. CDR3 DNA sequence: TGTGCCAGCAGTTACGATCTCGGCGGGGATTCACCCCTCCACTTT. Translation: CASSYDLGGDSPLHF.

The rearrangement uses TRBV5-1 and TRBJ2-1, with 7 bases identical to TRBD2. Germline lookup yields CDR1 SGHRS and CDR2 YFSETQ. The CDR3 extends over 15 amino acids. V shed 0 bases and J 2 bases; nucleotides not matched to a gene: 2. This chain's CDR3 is CASSLVLAAYNEQFF. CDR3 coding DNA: TGCGCCAGCAGCTTGGTCCTAGCGGCCTACAATGAGCAGTTCTTC. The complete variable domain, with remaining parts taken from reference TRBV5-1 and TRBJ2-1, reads KAGVTQTPRYLIKTRGQQVTLSCSPISGHRSVSWYQQTPGQGLQFLFEYFSETQRNKGNFPGRFSGRQFSNSRSEMNVSTLELGDSALYLCASSLVLAAYNEQFFGPGTRLTVL.

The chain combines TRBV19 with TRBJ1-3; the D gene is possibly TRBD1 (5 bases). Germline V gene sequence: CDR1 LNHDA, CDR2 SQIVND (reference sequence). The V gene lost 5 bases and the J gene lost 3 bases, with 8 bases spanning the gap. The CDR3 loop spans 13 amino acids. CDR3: CASSVDSGNTIYF. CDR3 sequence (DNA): TGTGCCAGTAGTGTCGACAGTGGAAACACCATATATTTT.

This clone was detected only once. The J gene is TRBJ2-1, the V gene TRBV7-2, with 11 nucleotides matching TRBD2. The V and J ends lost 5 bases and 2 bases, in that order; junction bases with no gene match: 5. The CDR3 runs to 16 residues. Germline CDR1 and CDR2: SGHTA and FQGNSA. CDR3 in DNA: TGTGCCAGCAGCCCGTCACTAGCGGGGGCCTACAATGAGCAGTTCTTC. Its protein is CASSPSLAGAYNEQFF.

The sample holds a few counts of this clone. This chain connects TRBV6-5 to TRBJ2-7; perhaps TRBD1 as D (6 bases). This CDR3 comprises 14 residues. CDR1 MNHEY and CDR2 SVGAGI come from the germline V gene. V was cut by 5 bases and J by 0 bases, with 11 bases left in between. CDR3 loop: CASSPRDNSYEQYF. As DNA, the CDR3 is TGTGCCAGCAGTCCACGGGACAACTCCTACGAGCAGTACTTC.

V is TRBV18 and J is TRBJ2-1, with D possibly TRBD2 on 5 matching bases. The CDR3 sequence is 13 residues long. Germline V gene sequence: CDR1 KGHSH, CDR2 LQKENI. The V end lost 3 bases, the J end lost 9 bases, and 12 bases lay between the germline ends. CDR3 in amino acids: CASSPLEAGEQFF. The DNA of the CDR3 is TGTGCCAGCTCACCTTTGGAGGCGGGTGAGCAGTTCTTC.

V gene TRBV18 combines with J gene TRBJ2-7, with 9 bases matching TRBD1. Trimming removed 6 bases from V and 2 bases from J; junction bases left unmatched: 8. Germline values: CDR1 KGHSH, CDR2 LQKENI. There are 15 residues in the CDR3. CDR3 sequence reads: CASSPPDRGAYEQYF. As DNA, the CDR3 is TGTGCCAGCTCGCCTCCCGACAGGGGGGCCTACGAGCAGTACTTC.